This is a list of T cell receptor beta chains from one sample in a study of control samples from healthy donors and cancer patients. Measured with immunoSEQ multiplex PCR; TCRdb has only the in-frame clones, and not every one. The sample lists some 100,000 clones, roughly 88% occurring once. The sequenced sample consisted of blood. The receptor source for this set is a man aged 25 to 40 in good health. The CDR3 runs from the conserved cysteine through the conserved F or W. The D gene is left open where the match is weak. Clone size, where shown, is once, few, many, or a class for clones that have expanded.

V gene	J gene	D gene	clone size	CDR3 protein	CDR3 DNA
TRBV7-9	TRBJ1-1	NA	NA	CASSLTQGIDGEAFF	TGTGCCAGCAGCTTGACGCAGGGGATTGACGGTGAAGCTTTCTTT
TRBV24-1	TRBJ2-5	TRBD2	NA	CATSDPGTSGRLETQYF	TGTGCCACCAGTGACCCTGGGACTAGCGGGAGATTAGAGACCCAGTACTTC
TRBV5-8	TRBJ1-3	NA	NA	CASSLSQGSTLGNTIYF	TGTGCCAGCAGCTTGAGTCAGGGGTCTACTCTGGGAAACACCATATATTTT
TRBV7-9	TRBJ1-4	NA	NA	CASSLGRVPTNEKLFF	TGTGCCAGCAGCCTCGGACGGGTTCCAACTAATGAAAAACTGTTTTTT
TRBV12-3/TRBV12-4	TRBJ2-1	TRBD2	NA	CASSRRTSGEQFF	TGTGCCAGCAGCCGAAGGACTAGCGGTGAGCAGTTCTTC
TRBV3-1/TRBV3-2	TRBJ2-7	TRBD1	NA	CASSLGQSEQYF	TGTGCCAGCAGCCTGGGACAGTCCGAGCAGTACTTC
TRBV27	TRBJ2-2	TRBD1	once	CASSLDRGQGTGELFF	TGTGCCAGCAGTTTGGACAGGGGGCAAGGGACCGGGGAGCTGTTTTTT
TRBV9	TRBJ2-1	TRBD2	NA	CASSVAPGGWSGIGEQFF	TGTGCCAGCAGCGTAGCGCCCGGTGGGTGGAGCGGGATAGGAGAGCAGTTCTTC
TRBV4-3	TRBJ2-5	NA	NA	CASSQAWGSGQETQYF	TGCGCCAGCAGCCAAGCTTGGGGGAGCGGCCAAGAGACCCAGTACTTC
TRBV19	TRBJ1-2	NA	NA	CASSVSLMGYGYTF	TGTGCCAGTAGTGTATCGCTCATGGGCTATGGCTACACCTTC
TRBV7-9	TRBJ2-7	NA	NA	CASSSGVDYEQYF	TGTGCCAGCTCCTCGGGGGTCGACTACGAGCAGTACTTC
TRBV21-1	TRBJ2-1	NA	NA	CASFGLAGDYNEQFF	TGTGCCAGCTTCGGGCTAGCGGGTGATTACAATGAGCAGTTCTTC
TRBV7-3	TRBJ2-1	NA	few	CASSTGSYNEQFF	TGTGCCAGCAGCACAGGGTCCTACAATGAGCAGTTCTTC
TRBV11-2	TRBJ2-7	NA	NA	CASRSLWASSYEQYF	TGTGCCAGCAGGTCCCTTTGGGCGAGCTCCTACGAGCAGTACTTC
TRBV6-5	TRBJ1-5	TRBD1	NA	CASKEGAYSNQPQHF	TGTGCCAGCAAGGAGGGGGCGTATAGCAATCAGCCCCAGCATTTT
TRBV19	TRBJ1-4	NA	NA	CASRSGTVLEKLFF	TGTGCCAGTAGATCAGGCACAGTTCTGGAAAAACTGTTTTTT
TRBV24-1	TRBJ2-3	NA	NA	CATSDAGLRNTQYF	TGTGCCACCAGTGATGCTGGACTGCGAAATACGCAGTATTTT
TRBV5-1	TRBJ1-2	TRBD1	NA	CASSLHRGAPLYYGYTF	TGCGCCAGCAGCTTGCACAGGGGCGCCCCCCTATACTATGGCTACACCTTC
TRBV3-1/TRBV3-2	TRBJ2-1	TRBD2	once	CASSLAGLADNEQFF	TGTGCCAGCAGTCTGGCCGGTCTAGCGGACAATGAGCAGTTCTTC
TRBV20-1	TRBJ2-7	NA	NA	CSASGTSSYEQYF	TGCAGTGCTAGTGGTACGTCCTCCTACGAGCAGTACTTC
TRBV28	TRBJ2-1	NA	NA	CASTTRDPGEGYNEQFF	TGTGCCAGCACCACGAGAGATCCAGGGGAGGGGTACAATGAGCAGTTCTTC
TRBV2	TRBJ1-1	TRBD1	NA	CASLSTGVRNTEAFF	TGTGCCAGCCTCTCTACAGGGGTTCGGAACACTGAAGCTTTCTTT
TRBV10-3	TRBJ2-1	NA	NA	CAISEGGVRTDNEQFF	TGTGCCATCAGTGAGGGAGGGGTTCGGACAGACAATGAGCAGTTCTTC
TRBV5-1	TRBJ1-1	NA	NA	CASSEGTWRAFF	TGCGCCAGCAGCGAGGGGACCTGGCGAGCTTTCTTT
TRBV12-3/TRBV12-4	TRBJ1-2	NA	NA	CASSFRGSYGYTF	TGTGCCAGCAGTTTCAGGGGTAGCTATGGCTACACCTTC
TRBV5-8	TRBJ2-7	TRBD1	once	CASSNDRGVWTSYEQYF	TGTGCCAGCAGCAACGACAGGGGGGTCTGGACATCCTACGAGCAGTACTTC
TRBV11-1	TRBJ2-4	NA	NA	CASSLDFSLAKNIQYF	TGTGCCAGCAGCTTAGACTTTAGCCTAGCCAAAAACATTCAGTACTTC
TRBV28	TRBJ1-5	TRBD1	NA	CASSPVGTDNQPQHF	TGTGCCAGCAGTCCAGTGGGGACAGACAATCAGCCCCAGCATTTT
TRBV6-2/TRBV6-3	TRBJ2-1	NA	NA	CASSYHEYVAVKPVEQFF	TGTGCCAGCAGTTACCATGAGTACGTCGCGGTAAAACCTGTAGAGCAGTTCTTC
TRBV29-1	TRBJ2-7	NA	NA	CSVSSTNYEQYF	TGCAGCGTGTCTAGCACAAACTACGAGCAGTACTTC
TRBV11-2	TRBJ1-3	NA	NA	CASSLDSSSGNTIYF	TGTGCCAGCAGCTTAGACAGTAGCTCTGGAAACACCATATATTTT
TRBV9	TRBJ2-7	NA	NA	CASSANSYEQYF	TGTGCCAGCAGCGCGAACTCCTACGAGCAGTACTTC
TRBV28	TRBJ2-3	NA	NA	CASTSGTPYATDTQYF	TGTGCCAGCACGTCCGGGACCCCTTACGCCACAGATACGCAGTATTTT
TRBV18	TRBJ1-1	TRBD1	NA	CASSPRDRVGAFF	TGTGCCAGCTCACCACGGGACAGGGTTGGTGCTTTCTTT
TRBV9	TRBJ1-2	TRBD1	NA	CASSVRDRSPYGYTF	TGTGCCAGCAGCGTACGGGACAGGAGCCCTTATGGCTACACCTTC
TRBV11-3	TRBJ2-1	TRBD2	NA	CASSSRLANEQFF	TGTGCCAGCAGCTCAAGACTAGCCAATGAGCAGTTCTTC
TRBV19	TRBJ1-1	NA	NA	CASSIRASSTEAFF	TGTGCCAGTAGCATCAGGGCCTCGAGCACTGAAGCTTTCTTT
TRBV2	TRBJ2-1	TRBD2	NA	CASSWLAGVNEQFF	TGTGCCAGCAGTTGGCTAGCGGGAGTGAATGAGCAGTTCTTC
TRBV6-2/TRBV6-3	TRBJ1-1	NA	NA	CASSFTVHTEAFF	TGTGCCAGCAGTTTTACGGTTCACACTGAAGCTTTCTTT
TRBV9	TRBJ1-3	NA	NA	CASSVGHDGTLNTIYF	TGTGCCAGCAGCGTAGGTCATGACGGAACGCTGAACACCATATATTTT
TRBV6-5	TRBJ1-3	NA	NA	CASSSAGQRNTIYF	TGTGCCAGCAGTTCGGCAGGGCAGCGCAACACCATATATTTT
TRBV10-3	TRBJ2-2	TRBD2	NA	CATSRGGTETGELFF	TGTGCCACGTCCCGGGGGGGGACTGAGACCGGGGAGCTGTTTTTT
TRBV2	TRBJ1-2	TRBD1	once	CASSHGTEFLDGYTF	TGTGCCAGCAGCCACGGGACAGAATTTCTGGATGGCTACACCTTC
TRBV15	TRBJ1-1	TRBD1	NA	CATSRGGTANMNTEAFF	TGTGCCACCAGCAGGGGCGGGACAGCCAACATGAACACTGAAGCTTTCTTT
TRBV28	TRBJ1-2	NA	once	CASSFQGYGYTF	TGTGCCAGCAGTTTCCAGGGCTATGGCTACACCTTC
TRBV11-2	TRBJ1-5	NA	NA	CASSLAGGNQPQHF	TGTGCCAGCAGCTTAGCGGGCGGGAATCAGCCCCAGCATTTT
TRBV12-3/TRBV12-4	TRBJ2-7	TRBD2	once	CASSLGSSGTSYF	TGTGCCAGCAGCCTCGGGTCAAGCGGGACTAGCTACTTC
TRBV24-1	TRBJ2-1	TRBD2	once	CATSDFRDRAGDNEQFF	TGTGCCACCAGTGATTTTCGGGACCGAGCGGGAGACAATGAGCAGTTCTTC
TRBV7-2	TRBJ2-7	NA	NA	CASSLGGIGLDHSSYEQYF	TGTGCCAGCAGCTTAGGTGGTATCGGGCTAGATCATAGCTCCTACGAGCAGTACTTC
TRBV5-5	TRBJ1-4	TRBD1	NA	CASSSAGGEKLFF	TGTGCCAGCAGCTCGGCAGGGGGCGAAAAACTGTTTTTT
TRBV4-1	TRBJ1-1	NA	NA	CASSQESTGTLIYTEAFF	TGCGCCAGCAGCCAAGAAAGTACCGGGACACTCATTTACACTGAAGCTTTCTTT
TRBV15	TRBJ2-3	NA	NA	CATSRVRTASTDTQYF	TGTGCCACCAGCAGAGTCAGGACAGCCAGCACAGATACGCAGTATTTT